The present entry profiles one TCR beta chain with its context. Treatment meaning: preoperative locoregional IRX-2 cytokine immunotherapy. Patients received preoperative, locoregional IRX-2 cytokine immunotherapy in a phase Ib study. The record originates from a study of preoperative IRX-2 immunotherapy in early breast cancer. This table comes from immunoSEQ multiplex PCR, and its TCRdb copy is limited to in-frame clones, with some not included. Of some 30,000 clones detected, around 89% appear once; the ten largest clones hold around 8.9%. Germline lookup yields CDR1 KGHSH and CDR2 LQKENI. CDR3 length: 13 residues. V lost 0 bases to trimming and J lost 0 bases, with 0 bases between them.

V and J are TRBV18 and TRBJ2-1; D uncertain. The source is a human donor with breast cancer. The specimen was obtained from a patient treated with IRX-2 immunotherapy. The CDR3 loop is CASSPPSYNEQFF. CDR3 DNA: TGTGCCAGCTCACCACCCTCCTACAATGAGCAGTTCTTC.